The sequence of this TCR beta chain was determined in a study of T cell responses to AZD1222 COVID-19 vaccine. Sequencing was performed with immunoSEQ multiplex PCR; in TCRdb, only in-frame clones are kept and a portion is missing. This sample yields around 150,000 clones, of which roughly 80% are seen a single time; roughly 4.3% belongs to the top ten. The sequenced sample was peripheral blood, obtained on day 0 of AZD1222 vaccination. The receptor was derived from an adult in good health.

The CDR3 sequence: CASSYSSGTGESPLHF. The CDR3 DNA reads as TGTGCCAGCAGTTACTCGAGTGGGACAGGGGAATCACCCCTCCACTTT. The chain combines TRBV6-5 with TRBJ1-6; 10 bases fit TRBD1. This CDR3 spans 16 amino acids. Per germline, CDR1 MNHEY and CDR2 SVGAGI. Trimming removed 0 bases from V and 10 bases from J; junction bases left unmatched: 6.